What follows are 26 T cell receptor beta chains derived from one specimen sequenced in a study of CXCR3-negative and CXCR3-positive naive CD8 T cells (dated by TCRdb to the late 2010s). The research as a whole found: TRB CDR3s from CXCR3-positive naive cells showed higher hydrophobicity (lower Kidera factor 4), lower energy, and higher strength and volume indices than CXCR3-negative naive cells.

The data were produced on a NextSeq 550. The Human TCR Profiling Kit (MiLaboratory) was used to make UMI-labeled 5' RACE TRB cDNA libraries. Each entry corresponds to one CDR3 protein sequence from reads that TCRdb reprocessed, and DNA is not given. The table held for this sample gives roughly 130,000 distinct CDR3 sequences. The top ten clones comprise 0.5% to 0.6% of the sample. No antigen is known for these receptors. Sequencing used naive CXCR3+ CD8+ T cells from blood. The cell subset or site label on this specimen signifies: CD45RO-CCR7+CD27+CD95- naive CD8+ T cells expressing CXCR3 (TNR3+). The receptors come from a human donor in good health. Some clones in this sample may be carry-over from other donors' samples.

The rearrangement uses TRBV4-1 and TRBJ2-2; the D call of TRBD1 rests on TCRdb alone, since no DNA is present to check it. CDR1 and CDR2 (germline): MGHRA, YSYEKL. This CDR3 comprises 16 residues. The CDR3: CASSQDSTGRTGELFF.

The chain combines TRBV7-8 with TRBJ2-1. The CDR3 spans 15 residues. Germline values: CDR1 SGHVS, CDR2 FQNEAQ. CDR3 sequence reads: CASSWTGTTYNEQFF.

J is TRBJ2-3 and V is TRBV5-1; checking the TCRdb D call of TRBD2 is not possible without DNA. The CDR3 has 14 residues. Germline-derived CDR1 and CDR2 are SGHRS and YFSETQ. The CDR3 region is CASSLAGGADTQYF.

The genes are TRBV6-5 and TRBJ2-2; TCRdb indicates TRBD1, and absent DNA this call remains unverified. The V gene's germline CDR1 is MNHEY and CDR2 SVGAGI. This CDR3 is built from 18 residues. The CDR3 loop reads CASSYPPRQGVDSGELFF.

The V call is TRBV11-3, the J call TRBJ2-5; TCRdb names TRBD2, which stays unverified in the absence of DNA. The V gene's germline CDR1 is SGHNT and CDR2 YENEEA. CDR3 length: 14 amino acids. The CDR3 loop reads CASNPMTSDETQYF.

The CDR3 sequence is CAISGAAGAYEQYF. This chain links TRBV10-3 with TRBJ2-7; the D call of TRBD2 rests on TCRdb alone, since no DNA is present to check it. Germline V gene sequence: CDR1 ENHRY, CDR2 SYGVKD. The CDR3 runs to 14 residues.

This chain uses TRBV6-2 or TRBV6-3 with TRBJ2-2. The CDR3 contains 13 residues. Germline V gives CDR1 MNHEY, CDR2 SVGEGT. The chain's CDR3 is CASSFAVTGELFF.

The V and J genes are TRBV27 and TRBJ1-1. The CDR3 contains 13 residues. Germline-derived CDR1 and CDR2 are MNHEY and SMNVEV (reference sequence). CDR3 in amino acids: CASRRYLNTEAFF.

The chain joins TRBV20-1 to TRBJ1-1. This CDR3 is 12 amino acids long. Germline CDR1 and CDR2: DFQATT and SNEGSKA (reference sequence). CDR3: CSAEPVNTEAFF.

This chain joins TRBV7-2 and TRBJ1-1; TCRdb indicates TRBD1, and absent DNA this call remains unverified. This CDR3 is 14 amino acids long. The V gene's germline CDR1 is SGHTA and CDR2 FQGNSA. CDR3 in amino acids: CASSYGTGFTEAFF.

The V call is TRBV11-3, the J call TRBJ1-1; TCRdb lists TRBD1, though no DNA is available to test this call. CDR1 is SGHNT and CDR2 is YENEEA in the germline V gene. The CDR3 has 17 residues. The CDR3 loop reads CASSPRGQGPMSTEAFF.

The genes are TRBV29-1 and TRBJ2-5. The CDR3 contains 12 residues. Looked up from germline, CDR1 is SQVTM and CDR2 is ANQGSEA. CDR3 sequence: CSVEGDKETQYF.

J is TRBJ2-1 and V is TRBV20-1; no DNA is available, so the TRBD2 call from TCRdb remains unchecked. In germline, CDR1 is DFQATT, CDR2 SNEGSKA (reference sequence). The length of the CDR3 is 16 residues. The CDR3 sequence: CSARAPLAGDYNEQFF.

The chain links TRBV7-2 to TRBJ2-7. Per germline, CDR1 SGHTA and CDR2 FQGNSA. The CDR3 covers 15 residues. The CDR3 protein is CASSLHWTEDGEHYF.

The rearrangement uses TRBV27 and TRBJ2-2; checking the TCRdb D call of TRBD2 is not possible without DNA. This CDR3 comprises 15 residues. CDR1 MNHEY and CDR2 SMNVEV come from the germline V gene (reference sequence). The CDR3 loop reads CASSLTEGVTGELFF.

The chain combines TRBV4-3 with TRBJ1-1; TCRdb calls TRBD1, which cannot be checked without DNA. This CDR3 has 14 amino acids. Germline V gene data show CDR1 as LGHNA and CDR2 as YSLEER. The CDR3 here is CASSEDRVATEAFF.

CDR3 in amino acids: CANTSGQEDTGELFF. V usage is TRBV19 and J usage is TRBJ2-2; TCRdb calls TRBD1, which cannot be checked without DNA. The CDR3 contains 15 residues. CDR1 is LNHDA and CDR2 is SQIVND in the germline V gene (reference sequence).

The CDR3 spells CASSQTGERTEAFF. This rearrangement joins TRBV4-2 to TRBJ1-1; TCRdb selects TRBD1, and the lack of DNA leaves this call unchecked. There are 14 residues in the CDR3. Germline V gives CDR1 LGHNA, CDR2 YNFKEQ.

The chain is built from TRBV14 and TRBJ1-1; TCRdb's assignment of TRBD1 cannot be checked, as there is no DNA. The CDR3 sequence is 15 residues long. The germline V gene encodes CDR1 SGHDN and CDR2 FVKESK. The CDR3 region is CASSLYPGTISEAFF.

V is TRBV4-1 and J is TRBJ1-1; TCRdb outputs TRBD1, but without DNA this stays unchecked. The CDR3 loop spans 15 amino acids. Germline V gene lookup returns CDR1 MGHRA and CDR2 YSYEKL. Here the CDR3 reads CASSRQGAWDTEAFF.

The chain joins TRBV11-2 to TRBJ2-7; the D call from TCRdb, TRBD2, cannot be confirmed without DNA. This CDR3 has 20 amino acids. CDR1 and CDR2 (germline): SGHAT, FQNNGV. This CDR3 is CASSFPRPGLAETSSYEQYF.

CDR3 residues: CSARDLAGDSYNEQFF. V is TRBV20-1 and J is TRBJ2-1; the D gene TCRdb calls, TRBD2, cannot be checked with no DNA. The germline V gene has CDR1 DFQATT and CDR2 SNEGSKA (reference sequence). This CDR3 comprises 16 residues.

This chain joins TRBV28 and TRBJ2-1; the TCRdb D gene call, TRBD1, has no DNA to confirm it. The CDR3 is 16 residues long. Germline-derived CDR1 and CDR2 are MDHEN and SYDVKM. CDR3 loop: CASSPWGESSYNEQFF.

This chain connects TRBV4-2 to TRBJ2-7; with no DNA, the TCRdb D assignment of TRBD2 cannot be verified. In germline, CDR1 is LGHNA, CDR2 YNFKEQ. The length of the CDR3 is 14 residues. CDR3 sequence: CASSQDPGAYEQYF.

CDR3: CASSFAGNNEQFF. The chain combines TRBV6-6 with TRBJ2-1; with no DNA, the TCRdb D assignment of TRBD1 cannot be verified. Germline values: CDR1 MNHNY, CDR2 SVGAGI (reference sequence). This CDR3 is 13 amino acids long.

The chain employs TRBV5-1 and TRBJ2-1. The CDR3 consists of 12 residues. CDR1 and CDR2 from the germline V gene are SGHRS and YFSETQ. The CDR3 sequence is CASSLEGSEQFF. Full variable domain (rest looked up from reference TRBV5-1 and TRBJ2-1): KAGVTQTPRYLIKTRGQQVTLSCSPISGHRSVSWYQQTPGQGLQFLFEYFSETQRNKGNFPGRFSGRQFSNSRSEMNVSTLELGDSALYLCASSLEGSEQFFGPGTRLTVL.